Listed here are 15 T cell receptor beta chains from one sample, sequenced in a study of Ad26.COV2.S vaccination and SARS-CoV-2 variants. Treatment given: around 19 received Ad26.COV2.S at low or high dose, single or two shots; roughly five received placebo; per-sample allocation not given. Sampling happened 63 days after the first vaccine or placebo injection. The data were produced by immunoSEQ multiplex PCR, yet TCRdb's version contains in-frame clones alone and is incomplete. This sample has more than 400,000 clones; around 91% occur once, and the top ten carry about 4.4%. Here the sequenced sample was peripheral blood, taken in a trial of Ad26.COV2.S vaccine versus placebo. Receptors were obtained from a person between 18 and 65 years old who received the Ad26.COV2.S COVID-19 vaccine or a placebo.

The rearrangement joins TRBV5-4 to TRBJ2-2; D is perhaps TRBD1 (5 bases). The germline V and J ends were trimmed by 0 bases and 0 bases, with 12 bases remaining between them. Germline V gene lookup returns CDR1 SGHNT and CDR2 YYREEE (reference sequence). The length of the CDR3 is 17 residues. The CDR3 spells CASSLGRGAPNTGELFF. CDR3 DNA: TGTGCCAGCAGCTTGGGACGTGGGGCTCCGAACACCGGGGAGCTGTTTTTT.

The chain's CDR3 is CASSYGASGPYEQYF. Written as DNA, the CDR3 is TGTGCCAGCAGTTACGGAGCTAGCGGCCCCTACGAGCAGTACTTC. The chain combines TRBV6-5 with TRBJ2-7, with 7 bases lining up with TRBD2. The length of the CDR3 is 15 residues. Unmatched junction bases numbered 6, after V lost 2 bases and J lost 2 bases. CDR1 and CDR2 (germline): MNHEY, SVGAGI.

The chain combines TRBV19 with TRBJ2-6, with D hard to call. Trimming took off 6 bases at V and 0 bases at J, with 6 bases between the two ends. The CDR3 length is 14 residues. Per germline, CDR1 LNHDA and CDR2 SQIVND (reference sequence). The CDR3 spells CASRRSSGANVLTF. CDR3 DNA: TGTGCCAGTAGACGGTCCTCTGGGGCCAACGTCCTGACTTTC.

The chain uses TRBV19 and TRBJ1-2, with TRBD1 matching 9 bases. With 3 bases clipped from V and 8 bases from J, the junction kept 7 bases outside the gene matches. The CDR3 runs to 14 residues. Germline V gene data show CDR1 as LNHDA and CDR2 as SQIVND (reference sequence). The CDR3 coding sequence is TGTGCCAGTAGTATCACAGGGGGCGCGGACGGCTACACCTTC. As protein: CASSITGGADGYTF.

This chain links TRBV5-1 with TRBJ2-3; unclear D gene. Trimming pared 0 bases from V and 1 base from J, leaving 6 bases between. The CDR3 runs to 14 residues. The germline gives CDR1 SGHRS, CDR2 YFSETQ. The CDR3, as DNA: TGCGCCAGCAGCTTGGGGGCAGGCACAGATACGCAGTATTTT. It codes for CASSLGAGTDTQYF.

This chain links TRBV24-1 with TRBJ2-2; D gene uncertain. The CDR3 has 15 residues. Germline V gene sequence: CDR1 KGHDR, CDR2 SFDVKD. V lost 4 bases to trimming and J lost 0 bases, with 8 bases between them. Here the CDR3 DNA reads TGTGCCACCAGTGACTTACGTGCGAACACCGGGGAGCTGTTTTTT. Its translation is CATSDLRANTGELFF.

This sequence joins TRBV27 and TRBJ2-3; D unclear. Trimming stripped 3 bases from V and 0 bases from J, with 10 bases between. CDR3 length equals 15 residues. Germline V gene lookup returns CDR1 MNHEY and CDR2 SMNVEV (reference sequence). The CDR3 coding sequence is TGTGCCAGCAGTTTCCCTGGCGGAAGCACAGATACGCAGTATTTT. It specifies CASSFPGGSTDTQYF.

The rearrangement links TRBV6-4 to TRBJ2-7; D not resolved. Trimming pared 0 bases from V and 2 bases from J, leaving 11 bases between. The germline V gene encodes CDR1 MRHNA and CDR2 SNTAGT. The CDR3 extends over 15 amino acids. The CDR3 nucleotides read TGTGCCAGCAGTGACTCGATGTCTGGCGCCTACGAGCAGTACTTC. This sequence encodes CASSDSMSGAYEQYF.

This chain uses TRBV10-1 with TRBJ2-5; 8 positions agree with TRBD1. V dropped 7 bases and J dropped 4; count of bases not matched to a gene: 8. Germline values: CDR1 WNHNN, CDR2 SYGVQD (reference sequence). This CDR3 spans 14 amino acids. In DNA, the CDR3 is TGCGCCAGCAACCTGGACAGGGACTTAGAGACCCAGTACTTC. It specifies CASNLDRDLETQYF.

This clone was seen only once. The V and J genes are TRBV27 and TRBJ1-2; D gene uncertain. Germline assignment: CDR1 MNHEY and CDR2 SMNVEV (reference sequence). The CDR3 covers 13 residues. V was pared by 5 bases and J by 5 bases, with 12 bases between. CDR3 DNA sequence: TGTGCCAGCAGTCAAACTTCTCTTTATGGCTACACCTTC. Translating it yields CASSQTSLYGYTF.

This chain links TRBV7-2 with TRBJ1-1; D not resolved. The CDR3 contains 14 residues. Looked up from germline, CDR1 is SGHTA and CDR2 is FQGNSA. Between the trimmed V and J ends, which lost 5 bases and 6 bases, there was a span of 16 bases. CDR3 loop: CASSPRWGGAEAFF. The CDR3 nucleotides read TGTGCCAGCAGCCCCCGCTGGGGTGGTGCTGAAGCTTTCTTT.

This sequence joins TRBV29-1 and TRBJ2-6, with TRBD1 as a possible D gene (6 bases). Trimming left V 1 base short and J 4 bases short, with 14 bases between. Per germline, CDR1 SQVTM and CDR2 ANQGSEA. The CDR3 covers 16 residues. CDR3 amino acids: CSVEARGGPGANVLTF. The CDR3 DNA reads TGCAGCGTTGAAGCTCGAGGGGGTCCCGGGGCCAACGTCCTGACTTTC. The full variable domain, its missing parts supplied by reference TRBV29-1 and TRBJ2-6, is SAVISQKPSRDICQRGTSLTIQCQVDSQVTMMFWYRQQPGQSLTLIATANQGSEATYESGFVIDKFPISRPNLTFSTLTVSNMSPEDSSIYLCSVEARGGPGANVLTFGAGSRLTVL.

This clone was observed a few times. The chain uses TRBV9 and TRBJ1-5; no definite D call. Germline CDR1 is SGDLS and CDR2 is YYNGEE. This CDR3 region has 15 residues. Trimming shortened V by 0 bases and J by 0 bases, and 7 bases separated the two germline ends. The CDR3: CASSVGGVSNQPQHF. The CDR3 nucleotides read TGTGCCAGCAGCGTAGGTGGGGTTAGCAATCAGCCCCAGCATTTT.

This rearrangement joins TRBV5-4 to TRBJ2-3; 9 positions agree with TRBD2. CDR1 and CDR2 (germline): SGHNT, YYREEE (reference sequence). V trimming: 0 bases; J trimming: 9 bases; junction bases outside the gene matches: 8. The CDR3 runs to 15 residues. Here the CDR3 reads CASSLAAGGLGTQYF. The CDR3, as DNA: TGTGCCAGCAGCTTGGCCGCGGGAGGGCTCGGGACGCAGTATTTT.

The chain links TRBV3-1 (or the pseudogene TRBV3-2) to TRBJ1-2; D is unclear. Germline assignment: CDR1 LGHDT and CDR2 YNNKEL (reference sequence). CDR3 length: 15 amino acids. V shed 0 bases and J shed 6 bases, with 14 bases lying between them. CDR3 DNA: TGTGCCAGCAGCCAAGATCAGGCGGGAATGAATGGCTACACCTTC. Protein product: CASSQDQAGMNGYTF.